Listed below are T cell receptor beta chains from one sample, sequenced in a study of T cell changes during pregnancy in multiple sclerosis. The data were produced by immunoSEQ multiplex PCR, yet TCRdb's version contains in-frame clones alone and is incomplete. The sample holds approximately 97,000 clones, 90% seen once. Sequencing used peripheral blood, obtained in the second trimester of pregnancy. These TCRs come from a female donor in good health, enrolled as a control in a pregnancy study. The CDR3 runs from the conserved cysteine through the conserved F or W. D genes are given only for firm matches. Where a row states a size, it is once, few, many or the class of an expanded clone; other rows omit it.

CDR3: CASSPRGTGYNQPQHF
DNA: TGTGCCAGCAGCCCACGGGGGACAGGGTACAATCAGCCCCAGCATTTT
size: .
J: TRBJ1-5
V: TRBV11-2
D: TRBD1

CDR3: CASSYRGPTGETQYF
DNA: TGTGCCAGCAGTTACAGGGGACCCACAGGGGAGACCCAGTACTTC
size: .
J: TRBJ2-5
V: TRBV6-5
D: .

CDR3: CASSSGQLAPQHF
DNA: TGTGCCAGCAGCTCGGGACAATTGGCGCCCCAGCATTTT
size: .
J: TRBJ1-5
V: TRBV5-8
D: .

CDR3: CASSVNPTSGIEQFF
DNA: TGTGCCAGCAGCGTAAATCCTACTAGCGGTATTGAGCAGTTCTTC
size: .
J: TRBJ2-1
V: TRBV9
D: TRBD2

CDR3: CASSSDSREPLEQYF
DNA: TGTGCCAGCAGTTCCGACAGTAGGGAACCCCTCGAGCAGTACTTC
size: .
J: TRBJ2-7
V: TRBV5-4
D: .

CDR3: CASSIRAGGEKLFF
DNA: TGTGCCAGTAGTATCCGGGCAGGGGGTGAAAAACTGTTTTTT
size: once
J: TRBJ1-4
V: TRBV19
D: TRBD1

CDR3: CASSLEAVAGYTF
DNA: TGTGCCAGCAGCCTAGAGGCGGTAGCTGGCTACACCTTC
size: once
J: TRBJ1-2
V: TRBV28
D: .

CDR3: CASSPYSTVNTEAFF
DNA: TGTGCCAGTAGCCCTTACTCCACGGTGAACACTGAAGCTTTCTTT
size: .
J: TRBJ1-1
V: TRBV19
D: .

CDR3: CASSETYNEQFF
DNA: TGTGCCAGCAGTGAGACTTACAATGAGCAGTTCTTC
size: .
J: TRBJ2-1
V: TRBV7-6
D: .

CDR3: CAISGSLAGDDEQYF
DNA: TGTGCCATCAGTGGGTCCCTAGCGGGGGATGACGAGCAGTACTTC
size: .
J: TRBJ2-7
V: TRBV10-3
D: TRBD2

CDR3: CASSLGQPRYGYTF
DNA: TGCGCCAGCAGCTTGGGACAGCCAAGATATGGCTACACCTTC
size: .
J: TRBJ1-2
V: TRBV5-1
D: .

CDR3: CASSDKEQETQYF
DNA: TGCGCCAGCAGTGATAAGGAGCAAGAGACCCAGTACTTC
size: .
J: TRBJ2-5
V: TRBV10-2
D: .

CDR3: CASSRDTSYEQYF
DNA: TGTGCCAGCAGTCGGGACACTTCCTACGAGCAGTACTTC
size: .
J: TRBJ2-7
V: TRBV6-5
D: .

CDR3: CASSFPGDREAFF
DNA: TGTGCCAGCAGCTTCCCGGGGGACCGTGAAGCTTTCTTT
size: .
J: TRBJ1-1
V: TRBV27
D: .

CDR3: CSGQGVTEAFF
DNA: TGCAGCGGACAGGGAGTCACTGAAGCTTTCTTT
size: .
J: TRBJ1-1
V: TRBV29-1
D: TRBD1

CDR3: CAWARGNTGYTF
DNA: TGTGCCTGGGCCCGGGGGAATACAGGCTACACCTTC
size: .
J: TRBJ1-2
V: TRBV30
D: .

CDR3: CASSTSGGGLGAFGELFF
DNA: TGTGCCAGCAGCACCAGTGGGGGGGGACTAGGGGCTTTCGGGGAGCTGTTTTTT
size: .
J: TRBJ2-2
V: TRBV9
D: TRBD2

CDR3: CSAAQRANYGYTF
DNA: TGCAGCGCCGCACAGAGAGCAAACTATGGCTACACCTTC
size: .
J: TRBJ1-2
V: TRBV29-1
D: .

CDR3: CASSGDSYEQYF
DNA: TGTGCCAGCAGCGGGGACAGCTACGAGCAGTACTTC
size: .
J: TRBJ2-7
V: TRBV7-9
D: TRBD1

CDR3: CASREGKTGWEINSPLHF
DNA: TGCGCCAGCAGAGAGGGCAAAACTGGATGGGAGATTAATTCACCCCTCCACTTT
size: .
J: TRBJ1-6
V: TRBV10-2
D: .

CDR3: CASSPGGDKTEAFF
DNA: TGTGCCAGCAGTCCCGGGGGGGACAAGACTGAAGCTTTCTTT
size: .
J: TRBJ1-1
V: TRBV28
D: .

CDR3: CASRSRRMDSPLHF
DNA: TGTGCCAGTAGGTCGCGCAGGATGGATTCACCCCTCCACTTT
size: .
J: TRBJ1-6
V: TRBV19
D: .

CDR3: CASSDWDFYNEQFF
DNA: TGCGCCAGCAGCGATTGGGACTTTTACAATGAGCAGTTCTTC
size: .
J: TRBJ2-1
V: TRBV5-1
D: .

CDR3: CASSLARGQGRSYGYTF
DNA: TGTGCCAGCAGCTTAGCCCGCGGACAGGGGAGGTCTTATGGCTACACCTTC
size: .
J: TRBJ1-2
V: TRBV11-2
D: TRBD1

CDR3: CASSRERGFSFLRQFF
DNA: TGCGCCAGCAGCCGGGAGCGGGGGTTCTCTTTTCTTAGGCAGTTCTTC
size: .
J: TRBJ2-1
V: TRBV4-1
D: TRBD2

CDR3: CASSSITSLAGTDTQYF
DNA: TGCGCCAGCAGCTCCATAACCTCCTTAGCCGGCACAGATACGCAGTATTTT
size: .
J: TRBJ2-3
V: TRBV5-1
D: .

CDR3: CASSLVSGSGNTQYF
DNA: TGTGCCAGCAGCTTAGTCAGCGGGAGCGGAAATACGCAGTATTTT
size: .
J: TRBJ2-3
V: TRBV7-9
D: TRBD2

CDR3: CASSLAGSNHNEQFF
DNA: TGCGCCAGCAGCCTAGCGGGATCAAATCACAATGAGCAGTTCTTC
size: .
J: TRBJ2-1
V: TRBV4-1
D: TRBD2

CDR3: CASSQGPGLAYEQYF
DNA: TGTGCCAGCAGCCAAGGGCCAGGGCTAGCCTACGAGCAGTACTTC
size: once
J: TRBJ2-7
V: TRBV11-2
D: .

CDR3: CASRGQGRQETQYF
DNA: TGTGCCAGCAGGGGACAGGGGCGCCAAGAGACCCAGTACTTC
size: .
J: TRBJ2-5
V: TRBV2
D: TRBD1

CDR3: CASSRTGSYGYTF
DNA: TGTGCCAGCAGCCGGACAGGGTCCTATGGCTACACCTTC
size: .
J: TRBJ1-2
V: TRBV28
D: TRBD1

CDR3: CASSPRDFGGYTF
DNA: TGTGCCAGTAGTCCCCGGGACTTCGGGGGCTACACCTTC
size: .
J: TRBJ1-2
V: TRBV19
D: .

CDR3: CASSPLAGTDTQYF
DNA: TGTGCCAGCTCACCCTTGGCGGGCACAGATACGCAGTATTTT
size: .
J: TRBJ2-3
V: TRBV18
D: .

CDR3: CASSFRTGWGSQSLNYGYTF
DNA: TGTGCCAGCAGTTTCCGGACAGGGTGGGGTTCCCAGTCCCTTAACTATGGCTACACCTTC
size: .
J: TRBJ1-2
V: TRBV27
D: TRBD1

CDR3: CAWSPGQGNTEAFF
DNA: TGTGCCTGGAGTCCGGGACAGGGGAACACTGAAGCTTTCTTT
size: .
J: TRBJ1-1
V: TRBV30
D: TRBD1

CDR3: CASSSGRSSGYNEQFF
DNA: TGTGCCAGCAGTTCGGGAAGGTCTAGCGGGTACAATGAGCAGTTCTTC
size: .
J: TRBJ2-1
V: TRBV6-6
D: TRBD2

CDR3: CASSLLATGNNQPQHF
DNA: TGTGCCAGCAGCTTGTTGGCCACAGGGAATAACCAGCCCCAGCATTTT
size: .
J: TRBJ1-5
V: TRBV7-9
D: .

CDR3: CASSQSKQRSGESNQPQHF
DNA: TGCGCCAGCAGTCAATCGAAGCAGCGGTCAGGGGAGAGCAATCAGCCCCAGCATTTT
size: .
J: TRBJ1-5
V: TRBV23-1
D: .

CDR3: CASRNDRVSDEQYF
DNA: TGCGCCAGCAGGAATGACAGGGTGTCGGACGAGCAGTACTTC
size: .
J: TRBJ2-7
V: TRBV5-1
D: TRBD1

CDR3: CASSLERDTEAFF
DNA: TGTGCTAGCAGCTTAGAGCGGGACACTGAAGCTTTCTTT
size: .
J: TRBJ1-1
V: TRBV7-7
D: .

CDR3: CASGLSRGLGGELFF
DNA: TGTGCTAGTGGTTTGTCCCGCGGACTAGGAGGGGAGCTGTTTTTT
size: few
J: TRBJ2-2
V: TRBV12-5
D: TRBD2

CDR3: CATLDRDNQPQHF
DNA: TGTGCCACCCTGGACAGGGACAATCAGCCCCAGCATTTT
size: .
J: TRBJ1-5
V: TRBV15
D: TRBD1

CDR3: CASSKGRFSSYNSPLHF
DNA: TGTGCCAGCAGCAAGGGGCGGTTCAGCTCCTATAATTCACCCCTCCACTTT
size: .
J: TRBJ1-6
V: TRBV21-1
D: .

CDR3: CASSQDRGTSGTDTQYF
DNA: TGCGCCAGCAGCCAAGATCGGGGGACTAGCGGCACAGATACGCAGTATTTT
size: .
J: TRBJ2-3
V: TRBV4-1
D: TRBD2

CDR3: CASDRSTGNTIYF
DNA: TGTGCCAGCGACAGGTCGACAGGAAACACCATATATTTT
size: .
J: TRBJ1-3
V: TRBV7-6
D: .

CDR3: CAISAAATQETQYF
DNA: TGTGCCATCAGTGCGGCGGCGACCCAAGAGACCCAGTACTTC
size: .
J: TRBJ2-5
V: TRBV10-3
D: .

CDR3: CASSPRGQGGTEAFF
DNA: TGTGCCAGCAGCCCTAGGGGACAGGGCGGCACTGAAGCTTTCTTT
size: .
J: TRBJ1-1
V: TRBV7-9
D: TRBD1

CDR3: CASSLALTIGPNTEAFF
DNA: TGTGCCAGCAGCTTAGCTCTGACAATTGGCCCGAACACTGAAGCTTTCTTT
size: .
J: TRBJ1-1
V: TRBV11-2
D: .